One and the same sample provided the 32 T cell receptor beta chains below, sequenced in a study of vaccination effects on CD4 cells after COVID-19. Antigen-specific CD4+ T cells expanded by the ViraFEST assay with viral peptide pools were then sequenced. Subsequent to a culture period of around 10 days, CD4+ T cells were isolated. None of the vaccinated had previously contracted SARS-CoV-2, and their nucleocapsid antibodies tested negative. No antigen has been identified for these receptors. Profiled with immunoSEQ multiplex PCR; TCRdb holds only in-frame clones, not every one. This table has under 25,000 clones, 73% appearing once. Sequenced here: CD4+ T cells from PBMCs cultured with SARS-CoV-2 spike peptides, sampled before COVID-19 vaccination. These TCRs come from a human donor who received a COVID-19 vaccine.

This clone was seen more than once but under ten times. J is TRBJ2-5 and V is TRBV5-4; 9 bases match TRBD1. This CDR3 has 14 residues. The V and J ends lost 2 bases and 3 bases, in that order; junction bases with no gene match: 2. The germline V gene encodes CDR1 SGHNT and CDR2 YYREEE (reference sequence). The CDR3 sequence: CASSLQGAKETQYF. Here the CDR3 DNA reads TGTGCCAGCAGCTTACAGGGGGCGAAAGAGACCCAGTACTTC.

This clone was picked up a small number of times. This chain uses TRBV7-8 with TRBJ1-1; 7 nucleotides line up with TRBD1. CDR1 is SGHVS and CDR2 is FQNEAQ in the germline V gene. The CDR3 contains 15 residues. V was pared by 0 bases and J by 0 bases, with 1 base of the junction left unmatched. The CDR3 spells CASSLAGQVNTEAFF. Written as DNA, the CDR3 is TGTGCCAGCAGCTTAGCAGGACAGGTGAACACTGAAGCTTTCTTT. The full variable domain, in which reference TRBV7-8 and TRBJ1-1 provide the parts outside the CDR3, is GAGVSQSPRYKVAKRGQDVALRCDPISGHVSLFWYQQALGQGPEFLTYFQNEAQLDKSGLPSDRFFAERPEGSVSTLKIQRTQQEDSAVYLCASSLAGQVNTEAFFGQGTRLTVV.

This chain joins TRBV7-8 and TRBJ2-3; D is undetermined. From germline, CDR1 is SGHVS and CDR2 FQNEAQ. This CDR3 is built from 15 residues. V was shortened by 3 bases and J by 4 bases, with 14 bases between the two germline ends. Here the CDR3 DNA reads TGTGCCAGCAGCTTTAGGGCAGCCTCCCCAGATACGCAGTATTTT. As protein: CASSFRAASPDTQYF.

This clone was counted once. The rearrangement uses TRBV6-5 and TRBJ2-7; 9 nucleotides line up with TRBD1. Losses at the gene ends were 6 bases for V and 3 bases for J; bases not matched to a gene: 9. This CDR3 comprises 15 residues. Germline CDR1 reads MNHEY; CDR2 reads SVGAGI. CDR3 loop: CASRGTGQGNYEQYF. CDR3 sequence (DNA): TGTGCCAGCAGGGGAACGGGACAGGGTAACTACGAGCAGTACTTC.

The rearrangement links TRBV21-1 to TRBJ2-2; the DNA was not used to check the table's D call, TRBD1. TRBV21-1 is a listed pseudogene. The CDR3 runs 13 residues. Written as DNA, the CDR3 is TGTGCCAGCCCCCCAGGGGTTCACGGGGAGCTGTTTTTT. Its protein is CASPPGVHGELFF.

This rearrangement joins TRBV2 to TRBJ2-5; D remains unclear. The germline gives CDR1 SNHLY, CDR2 FYNNEI. The CDR3 has 13 residues. The V gene lost 3 bases and the J gene lost 5 bases, with 10 bases spanning the gap. The CDR3 nucleotides are TGTGCCAGCAGTGAGAGTAGATGGGAGACCCAGTACTTC. Translation: CASSESRWETQYF.

The chain joins TRBV7-2 to TRBJ1-2, with D possibly TRBD1 on 5 matching bases. The CDR3 has 15 residues. Trimming pared 4 bases from V and 5 bases from J, leaving 17 bases between. Germline V lookup: CDR1 SGHTA, CDR2 FQGNSA. CDR3 region: CASSSRVAGSYGYTF. The CDR3 nucleotides read TGTGCCAGCAGCTCCAGGGTGGCAGGCTCATATGGCTACACCTTC.

This clone was observed once. This rearrangement joins TRBV7-6 to TRBJ1-1, with D maybe TRBD1 (5 bases). The CDR3 runs 15 residues. V lost 5 bases and J 4 bases, leaving 17 bases between the germline ends. Germline V gene lookup returns CDR1 SGHVS and CDR2 FNYEAQ. CDR3 residues: CASSAQWGSGTEAFF. The CDR3 DNA reads as TGTGCCAGCAGCGCCCAGTGGGGGTCTGGCACTGAAGCTTTCTTT. Full variable domain (missing parts from reference TRBV7-6 and TRBJ1-1): GAGVSQSPRYKVTKRGQDVALRCDPISGHVSLYWYRQALGQGPEFLTYFNYEAQQDKSGLPNDRFSAERPEGSISTLTIQRTEQRDSAMYRCASSAQWGSGTEAFFGQGTRLTVV.

The chain joins TRBV6-5 to TRBJ2-5; D remains unclear. Trimming left V 6 bases short and J 2 bases short, with 1 base between. The germline V gene has CDR1 MNHEY and CDR2 SVGAGI. CDR3 length equals 10 residues. The DNA for the CDR3 is TGTGCCAGCAGGCAAGAGACCCAGTACTTC. It codes for CASRQETQYF.

This chain connects TRBV6-5 to TRBJ1-4; D gene ambiguous. This CDR3 is 12 amino acids long. Germline V CDR1 and CDR2: MNHEY, SVGAGI. Trimming removed 6 bases at V and 8 bases at J, with 10 bases between. DNA of the CDR3: TGTGCCAGCAGCTCCCCGGGGGAAAAACTGTTTTTT. It specifies CASSSPGEKLFF.

The chain joins TRBV14 to TRBJ1-1, with unresolved D. The CDR3 spans 16 residues. Germline CDR1 SGHDN, CDR2 FVKESK. V was pared by 0 bases and J by 1 base, with 12 bases between. CDR3 sequence (DNA): TGTGCCAGCAGCCAAGAATTGTTACACCGGAACACTGAAGCTTTCTTT. It specifies CASSQELLHRNTEAFF. Variable domain in full (rest from reference TRBV14 and TRBJ1-1): EAGVTQFPSHSVIEKGQTVTLRCDPISGHDNLYWYRRVMGKEIKFLLHFVKESKQDESGMPNNRFLAERTGGTYSTLKVQPAELEDSGVYFCASSQELLHRNTEAFFGQGTRLTVV.

This chain joins TRBV28 and TRBJ1-3; TRBD1 aligns across 8 bases. J gave up 5 bases and V 4 bases, and 13 bases lay outside the gene matches. From germline, CDR1 is MDHEN and CDR2 SYDVKM. The CDR3 covers 17 residues. The CDR3 bases are TGTGCCAGCAGTTCCCGCGGAGGGGACAGGCCGAGAAACACCATATATTTT. It yields the protein CASSSRGGDRPRNTIYF.

This chain uses TRBV7-7 with TRBJ2-1; D tentatively reads TRBD1 or TRBD2 (5 bases each). Trimming pared 6 bases from V and 4 bases from J, leaving 16 bases between. The germline CDR1 and CDR2 sequences are SSHAT and FNYEAQ (reference sequence). CDR3 length equals 15 residues. DNA for the CDR3: TGTGCCAGCAGGTCGCGGAGCGAGGGGTACAATGAGCAGTTCTTC. Encoded protein: CASRSRSEGYNEQFF.

The chain uses TRBV5-1 and TRBJ1-1; maybe TRBD1 (6 bases). The germline V gene encodes CDR1 SGHRS and CDR2 YFSETQ. With 3 bases removed from V and 4 bases from J, the gap between germline ends came to 13 bases. This CDR3 is 14 amino acids long. The CDR3 DNA reads TGCGCCAGCAGCTCGGACAGAGAGGGCACTGAAGCTTTCTTT. Amino acid sequence: CASSSDREGTEAFF.

This rearrangement joins TRBV10-3 to TRBJ2-2; tentatively, D is TRBD2 (5 bases). Germline CDR1 ENHRY, CDR2 SYGVKD. V was trimmed by 0 bases and J by 6 bases, leaving 11 bases between them. This CDR3 has 15 amino acids. The CDR3 sequence is CAISESRGGPGELFF. The CDR3 DNA sequence: TGTGCCATCAGTGAGTCCCGGGGTGGGCCCGGGGAGCTGTTTTTT.

The chain is built from TRBV18 and TRBJ1-3, with TRBD1 as a possible D gene (5 bases). The CDR3 spans 15 residues. Per the germline V gene, CDR1 is KGHSH and CDR2 is LQKENI. Trimming took off 6 bases at V and 2 bases at J, with 14 bases between the two ends. CDR3 sequence: CASSARETAGNTIYF. CDR3 DNA sequence: TGTGCCAGCTCTGCTCGGGAGACAGCTGGAAACACCATATATTTT.

This rearrangement joins TRBV6-5 to TRBJ2-3; 7 positions agree with TRBD1. Germline assignment: CDR1 MNHEY and CDR2 SVGAGI. V was pared by 6 bases and J by 2 bases, with 8 bases of the junction left unmatched. The CDR3 has 15 residues. The CDR3 reads CASRNSGTATDTQYF. The CDR3 DNA follows: TGTGCCAGCAGAAATTCCGGGACAGCCACAGATACGCAGTATTTT.

This clone was seen a single time. Written as DNA, the CDR3 is TGTGCCAGCAGGTACAGGGGCTACAATGAGCAGTTCTTC. Translation: CASRYRGYNEQFF. This chain uses TRBV6-5 with TRBJ2-1; 7 nucleotides align to TRBD1. CDR3 length: 13 amino acids. V shed 6 bases, J shed 3 bases, and the junction held 2 bases outside the gene matches. Per the germline V gene, CDR1 is MNHEY and CDR2 is SVGAGI.

The chain is built from TRBV3-1 (or the pseudogene TRBV3-2) and TRBJ1-2, with 9 bases fitting TRBD1. J lost 5 bases, V lost 2 bases, and 15 bases had no gene match. The length of the CDR3 is 18 residues. The V gene's germline CDR1 is LGHDT and CDR2 YNNKEL (reference sequence). The CDR3 DNA is TGTGCCAGCAGCCAACGGACTGGGACAGGGCTTACGCGGTATGGCTACACCTTC. Amino acid sequence: CASSQRTGTGLTRYGYTF.

The rearrangement uses TRBV7-9 and TRBJ2-7; D unclear. Trimming stripped 1 base from V and 2 bases from J, with 9 bases between. Germline V gene lookup returns CDR1 SEHNR and CDR2 FQNEAQ (reference sequence). The CDR3 has 14 amino acids. Here the CDR3 reads CASSLVGLTYEQYF. The DNA for the CDR3 is TGTGCCAGCAGCTTAGTAGGATTAACCTACGAGCAGTACTTC.

This clone has only a few counts. The rearrangement links TRBV7-9 to TRBJ2-2; 7 bases align to TRBD2. Germline-derived CDR1 and CDR2 are SEHNR and FQNEAQ (reference sequence). V lost 7 bases, J lost 4 bases, and 9 bases stayed unmatched. CDR3 size: 15 residues. The CDR3 region has the DNA TGTGCCAGCACCTCCCGGGGGGAGGGCACCGGGGAGCTGTTTTTT. This codes for CASTSRGEGTGELFF.

DNA of the CDR3: TGTGCCAGCAGTGATCCGGGACAGGGGGCCTACGAGCAGTACTTC. Protein product: CASSDPGQGAYEQYF. This rearrangement joins TRBV6-1 to TRBJ2-7; the match to TRBD1 covers 11 bases. CDR3 length equals 15 residues. Germline V lookup: CDR1 MNHNS, CDR2 SASEGT. J lost 2 bases, V lost 3 bases, and 3 bases had no gene match.

The gene calls are TRBV11-2 and TRBJ2-7, with 8 bases matching TRBD2. V trimming: 1 base; J trimming: 1 base; junction bases outside the gene matches: 3. This CDR3 region has 15 residues. Germline values: CDR1 SGHAT, CDR2 FQNNGV. For the CDR3, the DNA is TGTGCCAGCAGCTTAGCGGCTAGCGGGTCCTACGAGCAGTACTTC. Translation: CASSLAASGSYEQYF.

This clone was observed a handful of times. This rearrangement joins TRBV7-8 to TRBJ2-6; no clear D gene. In germline, CDR1 is SGHVS, CDR2 FQNEAQ. This CDR3 has 15 residues. Trimming removed 1 base from V and 3 bases from J, with 7 bases in between. CDR3 bases: TGTGCCAGCAGCTTAGTGGGCCGTGGGGCCAACGTCCTGACTTTC. Protein product: CASSLVGRGANVLTF. The full variable domain, in which reference TRBV7-8 and TRBJ2-6 provide the parts outside the CDR3, is GAGVSQSPRYKVAKRGQDVALRCDPISGHVSLFWYQQALGQGPEFLTYFQNEAQLDKSGLPSDRFFAERPEGSVSTLKIQRTQQEDSAVYLCASSLVGRGANVLTFGAGSRLTVL.

The chain couples TRBV7-9 to TRBJ2-5; D is uncertain. Between the trimmed V and J ends, which lost 0 bases and 4 bases, there was a span of 3 bases. CDR3 length: 12 amino acids. Germline values: CDR1 SEHNR, CDR2 FQNEAQ (reference sequence). The CDR3 is CASSLAGETQYF. CDR3 DNA: TGTGCCAGCAGCTTAGCTGGAGAGACCCAGTACTTC.

The V and J genes are TRBV5-1 and TRBJ2-1, with 7 bases fitting TRBD2. Germline V gives CDR1 SGHRS, CDR2 YFSETQ. V gave up 4 bases and J gave up 0 bases; unmatched junction bases: 4. The CDR3 spans 15 residues. The CDR3 spells CASSERGRSYNEQFF. The CDR3, as DNA: TGCGCCAGCAGCGAGCGGGGCCGCTCCTACAATGAGCAGTTCTTC. Full variable domain (outside the CDR3, taken from reference TRBV5-1 and TRBJ2-1): KAGVTQTPRYLIKTRGQQVTLSCSPISGHRSVSWYQQTPGQGLQFLFEYFSETQRNKGNFPGRFSGRQFSNSRSEMNVSTLELGDSALYLCASSERGRSYNEQFFGPGTRLTVL.

This clone appeared a single time. The J gene is TRBJ1-3, the V gene TRBV7-9, with D possibly TRBD1 on 6 matching bases. The germline V gene encodes CDR1 SEHNR and CDR2 FQNEAQ (reference sequence). CDR3 length equals 16 residues. Trimming took 1 base from V and 0 from J, leaving 10 bases between them. The CDR3 is CASSLVGGDSGNTIYF. CDR3 nucleotides: TGTGCCAGCAGCTTAGTTGGGGGCGACTCTGGAAACACCATATATTTT.

The chain carries TRBV25-1 and TRBJ1-3, with 10 bases that match TRBD1. Per germline, CDR1 MGHDK and CDR2 SYGVNS. The CDR3 consists of 16 residues. Losses at the gene ends were 5 bases for V and 2 bases for J; bases not matched to a gene: 6. The CDR3 nucleotides are TGTGCCAGCAGTTATTCCGGGACAGGGGCTGGAAACACCATATATTTT. Residues: CASSYSGTGAGNTIYF.

V is TRBV19 and J is TRBJ2-1; 7 nucleotides line up with TRBD2. The CDR3 contains 15 residues. CDR1 and CDR2 (germline): LNHDA, SQIVND (reference sequence). The J segment lost 2 bases and the V segment lost 5 bases, leaving 6 bases of the junction unmatched. CDR3 bases: TGTGCCAGTAGTTGGCTAGCGGCCACCTACAATGAGCAGTTCTTC. Its translation is CASSWLAATYNEQFF.

The J gene is TRBJ2-1, the V gene TRBV4-1; 7 bases match TRBD2. V dropped 2 bases and J dropped 4; count of bases not matched to a gene: 5. Germline CDR1 is MGHRA and CDR2 is YSYEKL. CDR3 size: 15 residues. Here the CDR3 reads CASSQPLAVYNEQFF. The DNA for the CDR3 is TGCGCCAGCAGCCAACCTCTAGCGGTATACAATGAGCAGTTCTTC.

The chain employs TRBV6-5 and TRBJ1-5; 8 bases are shared with TRBD1. Germline assignment: CDR1 MNHEY and CDR2 SVGAGI. After removal of 5 bases from V and 6 bases from J, the junction contained 3 bases not matched to a gene. The CDR3 is 13 amino acids. The CDR3 DNA follows: TGTGCCAGCAGTCTCAGGGGGCCTCAGCCCCAGCATTTT. Translation: CASSLRGPQPQHF.

The chain couples TRBV4-1 to TRBJ2-5, with 10 bases matching TRBD2. The ends lost 0 bases at V and 0 bases at J; junction bases unmatched: 4. Germline-derived CDR1 and CDR2 are MGHRA and YSYEKL. This CDR3 spans 17 amino acids. The CDR3 spells CASSQEAGGTYQETQYF. In DNA form, the CDR3 reads TGCGCCAGCAGCCAAGAAGCGGGAGGGACATACCAAGAGACCCAGTACTTC.